This T cell receptor beta chain was obtained from a study of blood T cell repertoires in COVID-19. CDR1 LGHDT and CDR2 YNNKEL come from the germline V gene (reference sequence). V gave up 3 bases and J gave up 2 bases, with 14 bases separating them. The CDR3 has 15 residues. The repertoire was sequenced with immunoSEQ multiplex PCR; TCRdb's copy has only in-frame clones and lacks some. This sample has about 200,000 clones, with around 84% found just once. The sample was PBMCs or T cells enriched from blood (not recorded which). The TCR was taken from a man between 35 and 55 years old who had recovered from COVID-19. The chain has TRBV3-1 (or the pseudogene TRBV3-2) and TRBJ2-7; the D gene is possibly TRBD2 (6 bases). In nucleotides, the CDR3 is TGTGCCAGCAGCCAGGCCGGGACTGGACCCTACGAGCAGTACTTC. This encodes CASSQAGTGPYEQYF.